Below, 5 T cell receptor beta chains from the same sample are listed, as sequenced in a study of T cells in Graves' hyperthyroidism and ophthalmopathy. RNA transcripts served as the template for amplifying TCR beta CDR3 regions. The HTBI primer set served for first-round RT-PCR of the TCR CDR3. One entry per CDR3 protein, called by TCRdb with MiXCR from the multiplex PCR reads. The data contain around 380,000 distinct CDR3 sequences, roughly 14% of them singletons. Sequencing was carried out using blood. The receptor source for this set is a man aged 25 to 45 with Graves' hyperthyroidism that later progressed to Graves' ophthalmopathy.

This clonotype was seen a handful of times. The chain's CDR3 is CASSVGRDRGTDTQYF. CDR3 nucleotide sequence: TGTGCCAGCAGCGTAGGGCGGGACAGGGGAACAGATACGCAGTATTTT. The gene calls are TRBV9 and TRBJ2-3; TRBD1 matches at 10 bases. The CDR3 consists of 16 residues. Losses at the gene ends were 0 bases for V and 3 bases for J; bases not matched to a gene: 4. Germline V gene lookup returns CDR1 SGDLS and CDR2 YYNGEE.

Many counts were recorded for this clonotype. The V and J genes are TRBV7-2 and TRBJ1-2, with a weak D call TRBD1 (6 bases). Trimming took off 4 bases at V and 6 bases at J, with 12 bases between the two ends. The CDR3 runs to 13 residues. Germline values: CDR1 SGHTA, CDR2 FQGNSA. CDR3 DNA sequence: TGTGCCAGCAGCTCGCAGGGGACCGATGGCTACACCTTC. Its translation: CASSSQGTDGYTF.

The sample holds many counts of this clonotype. The chain combines TRBV30 with TRBJ2-2; 12 bases agree with TRBD1. CDR1 and CDR2 (germline): GTSNPN, SVGIG (reference sequence). Trimming took 0 bases from V and 6 from J; bases not matched to a gene: 11. There are 18 residues in the CDR3. The CDR3 DNA sequence: TGTGCCTGGAGTGTACGGGACAGGGGGCGGGGTAGTGCCGGGGAGCTGTTTTTT. Translation: CAWSVRDRGRGSAGELFF.

The table lists this clonotype with a few counts. V is TRBV12-3 or TRBV12-4 and J is TRBJ1-6; 7 bases are shared with TRBD1. V trimming: 7 bases; J trimming: 8 bases; junction bases outside the gene matches: 11. The CDR3 extends over 15 amino acids. Here the CDR3 reads CASTIRQGRDSPLHF. CDR3 nucleotide sequence: TGTGCCAGCACCATTCGACAGGGTAGGGATTCACCCCTCCACTTT.

The sample holds many counts of this clonotype. The chain recombines TRBV20-1 with TRBJ1-2; D is unclear. The CDR3 length is 13 residues. The V gene lost 0 bases and the J gene lost 2 bases, with 7 bases spanning the gap. Germline V lookup: CDR1 DFQATT, CDR2 SNEGSKA (reference sequence). The CDR3 here is CSARDVGNYGYTF. The CDR3 DNA sequence: TGCAGTGCTAGAGACGTGGGAAACTATGGCTACACCTTC.